Presented here are 24 T cell receptor beta chains from one specimen sequenced in a study of T cells after yellow fever vaccination. MiXCR, applied by TCRdb to the 5' RACE reads, yields one record per CDR3 protein. The data show 120,000 or so distinct CDR3 sequences, around 9.8% seen once. Sequenced material: CD8+ T cells sorted from PBMCs, taken on the day of the yellow fever booster vaccination. The receptors come from a young man who received the YFV17D yellow fever vaccine.

This rearrangement joins TRBV4-3 to TRBJ2-2; 9 bases agree with TRBD2. The CDR3 spans 18 residues. Germline loops: CDR1 LGHNA, CDR2 YSLEER. Trimming removed 1 base from V and 2 bases from J; junction bases left unmatched: 8. DNA for the CDR3: TGCGCCAGCAGCCAAGTCCAGCGGGGGGCCCTAAACACCGGGGAGCTGTTTTTT. Its translation is CASSQVQRGALNTGELFF.

The chain couples TRBV4-1 to TRBJ1-2; TRBD1 is a possible D gene (6 bases). Germline V gene lookup returns CDR1 MGHRA and CDR2 YSYEKL. Trimming stripped 2 bases from V and 6 bases from J, with 10 bases between. The CDR3 is 13 residues long. Here the CDR3 reads CASSQLQGHGYTF. For the CDR3, the DNA is TGCGCCAGCAGCCAACTACAGGGTCATGGCTACACCTTC.

The rearrangement uses TRBV11-2 and TRBJ1-1, with a weak D call TRBD1 (5 bases). V lost 1 base and J lost 11, with 17 bases in between. The CDR3 loop spans 14 amino acids. Germline CDR1 SGHAT, CDR2 FQNNGV. The CDR3 loop reads CASSLVGDDQNAFF. CDR3 nucleotides: TGTGCCAGCAGCTTAGTGGGGGATGATCAGAATGCTTTCTTT.

This clonotype has more than one count but fewer than ten. The DNA for the CDR3 is TGCGCCAGCAGCCTAGGTACTTCGAACACCGGGGAGCTGTTTTTT. It translates to CASSLGTSNTGELFF. This chain joins TRBV5-1 and TRBJ2-2, with unresolved D. Trimming removed 4 bases from V and 0 bases from J, with 10 bases in between. The germline gives CDR1 SGHRS, CDR2 YFSETQ. The CDR3 has 15 residues.

In its sample, this clonotype was seen many times. The chain combines TRBV6-5 with TRBJ1-6; tentative D call: TRBD1 (5 bases). Germline-derived CDR1 and CDR2 are MNHEY and SVGAGI. Between the trimmed V and J ends, which lost 0 bases and 0 bases, there was a span of 18 bases. The CDR3 extends over 20 amino acids. DNA for the CDR3: TGTGCCAGCAGTTACTCAGGAGGGGAATACTTAGGCTCCTATAATTCACCCCTCCACTTT. Translation gives CASSYSGGEYLGSYNSPLHF.

This clonotype appeared a few times. V is TRBV7-2 and J is TRBJ1-2, with 12 positions matching TRBD1. The ends lost 5 bases at V and 5 bases at J; junction bases unmatched: 12. This CDR3 comprises 17 residues. Looked up from germline, CDR1 is SGHTA and CDR2 is FQGNSA. The CDR3 protein is CASSGRDRGRLGYGYTF. CDR3 bases: TGTGCCAGCAGCGGAAGGGACAGGGGGCGTCTAGGGTATGGCTACACCTTC.

This clonotype was detected a few times. The gene calls are TRBV6-6 and TRBJ2-7; D is possibly TRBD1 or TRBD2 (5 bases each). CDR3 length: 14 amino acids. Between the trimmed V and J ends, which lost 1 base and 0 bases, there was a span of 7 bases. Germline V gene sequence: CDR1 MNHNY, CDR2 SVGAGI (reference sequence). The CDR3 nucleotides read TGTGCCAGCAGTTACTTGGGGGACTCCTACGAGCAGTACTTC. It yields the protein CASSYLGDSYEQYF.

Only a few counts were recorded for this clonotype. The rearrangement joins TRBV7-6 to TRBJ1-2, with D possibly being TRBD1 (5 bases). The CDR3 length is 15 residues. V lost 5 bases to trimming and J lost 8 bases, with 21 bases between them. Germline V gene data show CDR1 as SGHVS and CDR2 as FNYEAQ. CDR3 sequence: CASSESPRGLEGYTF. The CDR3 nucleotides read TGTGCCAGCAGCGAGAGCCCCCGGGGCTTGGAGGGCTACACCTTC.

This clonotype was observed many times. The rearrangement joins TRBV5-1 to TRBJ2-2; a possible D gene is TRBD2 (6 bases). Germline V CDR1 and CDR2: SGHRS, YFSETQ. The CDR3 sequence is 15 residues long. Trimming took off 0 bases at V and 7 bases at J, with 13 bases between the two ends. The CDR3 spells CASSLESSAGGELFF. CDR3 DNA: TGCGCCAGCAGCTTGGAGTCTAGCGCGGGCGGGGAGCTGTTTTTT.

This clonotype occurred many times. J is TRBJ2-7 and V is TRBV4-1, with 10 bases lining up with TRBD2. V was clipped by 5 bases and J by 2 bases; unmatched bases: 6. CDR1 and CDR2 from the germline V gene are MGHRA and YSYEKL. The CDR3 has 15 residues. CDR3: CASSETLAGAYEQYF. CDR3 coding DNA: TGCGCCAGCAGCGAAACGCTAGCGGGGGCCTACGAGCAGTACTTC.

This clonotype was counted at least ten times. The V gene is TRBV7-3, the J gene TRBJ2-1; 7 bases agree with TRBD2. Germline V gives CDR1 SGHTA, CDR2 FQGTGA. The CDR3 covers 15 residues. Unmatched junction bases numbered 8, after V lost 2 bases and J lost 7 bases. CDR3 amino acids: CASSLGTTPPNEQFF. The CDR3 nucleotides are TGTGCCAGCAGCTTAGGGACTACCCCCCCTAATGAGCAGTTCTTC.

This clonotype came up many times. The chain recombines TRBV20-1 with TRBJ2-2; 10 bases line up with TRBD1. Unmatched junction bases numbered 4, after V lost 0 bases and J lost 3 bases. The CDR3 totals 16 residues. CDR1 and CDR2 (germline): DFQATT, SNEGSKA (reference sequence). The CDR3 loop reads CSARDGDRGDTGELFF. CDR3 bases: TGCAGTGCTAGAGATGGGGACAGGGGCGACACCGGGGAGCTGTTTTTT.

The rearrangement uses TRBV12-3 or TRBV12-4 and TRBJ1-2; D is ambiguous. CDR3 length: 11 amino acids. V lost 5 bases and J lost 5, with 6 bases in between. Here the CDR3 DNA reads TGTGCCAGCAGTGCGATGTATGGCTACACCTTC. It is translated as CASSAMYGYTF.

This clonotype was counted ten times or more. The chain has TRBV10-3 and TRBJ1-5, with D hard to call. Germline CDR1 reads ENHRY; CDR2 reads SYGVKD. The CDR3 is made up of 12 amino acids. V was cut by 0 bases and J by 7 bases, with 4 bases left in between. CDR3 loop: CAISESGQPQHF. As DNA, the CDR3 is TGTGCCATCAGTGAGTCGGGCCAGCCCCAGCATTTT.

The chain joins TRBV11-2 to TRBJ2-7, with D possibly matching TRBD2 (8 bases). Trimming took 6 bases from V and 3 from J, leaving 18 bases between them. This CDR3 comprises 15 residues. Germline lookup yields CDR1 SGHAT and CDR2 FQNNGV. The CDR3 spells CASRREAGGIYEQYF. The CDR3 DNA is TGTGCCAGCAGGCGGGAGGCAGGGGGAATCTACGAGCAGTACTTC.

This clonotype was counted between two and nine times. The genes are TRBV30 and TRBJ2-5; TRBD2 agrees at 9 bases. V shed 1 base and J 5 bases; nucleotides not matched to a gene: 8. CDR3 size: 15 residues. Germline values: CDR1 GTSNPN, CDR2 SVGIG (reference sequence). DNA of the CDR3: TGTGCCTGGAGTGCTAAGGCGGGGGGGCGCGAGACCCAGTACTTC. It codes for CAWSAKAGGRETQYF.

The chain employs TRBV9 and TRBJ2-7; perhaps TRBD1 as D (5 bases). Trimming shortened V by 0 bases and J by 0 bases, and 10 bases separated the two germline ends. The CDR3 spans 15 residues. The germline CDR1 and CDR2 sequences are SGDLS and YYNGEE. CDR3: CASSVDQGRSYEQYF. CDR3 sequence (DNA): TGTGCCAGCAGCGTAGATCAGGGTCGCTCCTACGAGCAGTACTTC.

A few counts support this clonotype. The chain carries TRBV7-9 and TRBJ2-5; TRBD1 aligns across 12 bases. Germline V gene lookup returns CDR1 SEHNR and CDR2 FQNEAQ (reference sequence). J was trimmed by 5 bases and V by 5 bases; bases with no gene match: 3. The CDR3 loop spans 14 amino acids. CDR3 region: CASSAGTGGETQYF. CDR3 sequence (DNA): TGTGCCAGCAGCGCGGGGACAGGGGGCGAGACCCAGTACTTC.

This clonotype appeared a few times. The rearrangement joins TRBV7-9 to TRBJ2-7, with 11 bases matching TRBD1. This CDR3 is 17 amino acids long. Unmatched junction bases numbered 10, after V lost 2 bases and J lost 4 bases. Germline V lookup: CDR1 SEHNR, CDR2 FQNEAQ (reference sequence). CDR3 sequence: CASSLQAPGQGAYEQYV. In DNA form, the CDR3 reads TGTGCCAGCAGCTTACAAGCGCCTGGACAGGGGGCTTACGAGCAGTACGTC.

The CDR3 sequence is CASSAQELAKNIQYF. The CDR3 region has the DNA TGTGCCAGCAGCGCACAGGAGCTAGCCAAAAACATTCAGTACTTC. This chain connects TRBV12-3 or TRBV12-4 to TRBJ2-4, with D perhaps matching TRBD1 (5 bases). V was cut by 6 bases and J by 0 bases, with 12 bases left in between. This CDR3 has 15 amino acids.

This clonotype occurred a few times. V and J are TRBV20-1 and TRBJ2-1; D is ambiguous. The CDR3 is 11 amino acids. V gave up 6 bases and J gave up 6 bases, with 9 bases separating them. Germline CDR1 and CDR2: DFQATT and SNEGSKA (reference sequence). CDR3 DNA: TGCAGTGCAGCCACCGGCAATGAGCAGTTCTTC. Translating gives CSAATGNEQFF.

This clonotype was picked up a small number of times. The chain is built from TRBV5-5 and TRBJ2-2; 9 bases align to TRBD1. Germline CDR1 SGHKS, CDR2 YYEKEE (reference sequence). V was pared by 5 bases and J by 7 bases, with 6 bases of the junction left unmatched. The CDR3 is 14 residues long. CDR3 sequence reads: CASRPQGARGELFF. The CDR3 DNA sequence: TGTGCCAGCAGGCCACAGGGGGCTCGCGGGGAGCTGTTTTTT. Using reference TRBV5-5 and TRBJ2-2 for the parts outside the CDR3, the full variable domain is DAGVTQSPTHLIKTRGQQVTLRCSPISGHKSVSWYQQVLGQGPQFIFQYYEKEERGRGNFPDRFSARQFPNYSSELNVNALLLGDSALYLCASRPQGARGELFFGEGSRLTVL.

This clonotype was picked up many times. The chain has TRBV21-1 and TRBJ2-7; the table's D call, TRBD2, has no DNA check behind it. TRBV21-1 is shown as a pseudogene. The CDR3 covers 12 residues. CDR3: CASRQTQRCAYF. CDR3 sequence (DNA): TGTGCCAGCAGACAGACGCAGCGGTGTGCGTACTTC.

The genes are TRBV21-1 and TRBJ2-5; the D call of TRBD1 is as the table states it, not checked on the DNA. TRBV21-1 constitutes a pseudogene. The CDR3 runs to 15 residues. The DNA of the CDR3 is TGTGCCAGCAGCAATAGGGGACAGTACCAAGAGACCCAGTACTTC. This codes for CASSNRGQYQETQYF.